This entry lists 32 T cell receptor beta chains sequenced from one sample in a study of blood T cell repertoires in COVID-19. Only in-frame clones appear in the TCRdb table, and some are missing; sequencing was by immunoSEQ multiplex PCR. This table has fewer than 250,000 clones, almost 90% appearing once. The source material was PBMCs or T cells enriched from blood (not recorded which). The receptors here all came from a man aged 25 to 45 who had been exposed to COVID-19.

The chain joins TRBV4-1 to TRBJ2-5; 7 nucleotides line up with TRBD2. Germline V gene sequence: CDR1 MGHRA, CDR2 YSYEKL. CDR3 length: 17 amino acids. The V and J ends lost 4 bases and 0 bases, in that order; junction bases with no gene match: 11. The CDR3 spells CASSLLAMGGNQETQYF. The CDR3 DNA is TGCGCCAGCAGCCTCCTTGCCATGGGGGGGAACCAAGAGACCCAGTACTTC.

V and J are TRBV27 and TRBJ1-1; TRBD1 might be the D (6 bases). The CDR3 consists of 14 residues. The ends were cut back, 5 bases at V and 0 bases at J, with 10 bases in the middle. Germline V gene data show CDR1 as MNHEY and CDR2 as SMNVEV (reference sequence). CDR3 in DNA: TGTGCCAGCAGTCAGGACAGCCTGAACACTGAAGCTTTCTTT. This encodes CASSQDSLNTEAFF.

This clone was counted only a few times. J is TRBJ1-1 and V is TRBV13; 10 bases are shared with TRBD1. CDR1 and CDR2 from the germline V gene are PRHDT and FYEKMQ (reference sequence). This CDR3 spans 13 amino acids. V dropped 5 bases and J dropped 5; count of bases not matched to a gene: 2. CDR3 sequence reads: CASSTDRGTEAFF. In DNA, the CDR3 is TGTGCCAGCAGCACGGACAGGGGGACTGAAGCTTTCTTT.

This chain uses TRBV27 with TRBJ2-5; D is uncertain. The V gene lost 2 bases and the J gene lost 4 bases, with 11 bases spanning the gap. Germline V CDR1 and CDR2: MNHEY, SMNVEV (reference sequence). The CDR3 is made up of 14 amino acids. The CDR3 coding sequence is TGTGCCAGCAGTTTAGCGGCCTCGAGAGAGACCCAGTACTTC. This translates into CASSLAASRETQYF.

CDR3 bases: TGTGCCAGTAGTACCCAGGGGGTGGCCACCGGGGAGCTGTTTTTT. Amino acid sequence: CASSTQGVATGELFF. V gene TRBV19 combines with J gene TRBJ2-2, with 7 bases identical to TRBD1. The germline V gene has CDR1 LNHDA and CDR2 SQIVND (reference sequence). The CDR3 is 15 residues long. V lost 4 bases and J lost 4; bases outside the gene matches: 6.

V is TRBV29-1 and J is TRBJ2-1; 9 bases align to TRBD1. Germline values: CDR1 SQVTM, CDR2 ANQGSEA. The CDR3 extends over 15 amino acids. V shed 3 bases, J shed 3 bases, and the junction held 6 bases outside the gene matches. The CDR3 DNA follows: TGCAGCGTTGAGTCCGGGACAGGGTACTACAATGAGCAGTTCTTC. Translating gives CSVESGTGYYNEQFF.

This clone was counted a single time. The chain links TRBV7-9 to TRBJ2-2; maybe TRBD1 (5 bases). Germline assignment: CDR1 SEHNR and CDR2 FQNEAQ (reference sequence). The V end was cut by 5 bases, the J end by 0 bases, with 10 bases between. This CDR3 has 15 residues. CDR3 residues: CASSLSGPNTGELFF. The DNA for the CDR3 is TGTGCCAGCAGCCTCTCAGGGCCGAACACCGGGGAGCTGTTTTTT.

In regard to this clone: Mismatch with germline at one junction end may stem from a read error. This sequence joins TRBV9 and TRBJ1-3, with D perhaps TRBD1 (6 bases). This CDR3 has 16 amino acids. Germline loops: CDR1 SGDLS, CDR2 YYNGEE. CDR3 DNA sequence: TGTGCCAGCAGCGTAACGGCAGGGGAGAGGGGAAATACCATATATTTT. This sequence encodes CASSVTAGERGNTIYF.

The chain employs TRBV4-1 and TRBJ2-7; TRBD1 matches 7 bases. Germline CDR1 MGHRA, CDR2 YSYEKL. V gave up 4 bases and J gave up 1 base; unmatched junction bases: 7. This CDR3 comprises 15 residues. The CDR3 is CASSLTLGQSYEQYF. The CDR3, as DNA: TGCGCCAGCAGCCTGACCTTGGGACAGTCCTACGAGCAGTACTTC.

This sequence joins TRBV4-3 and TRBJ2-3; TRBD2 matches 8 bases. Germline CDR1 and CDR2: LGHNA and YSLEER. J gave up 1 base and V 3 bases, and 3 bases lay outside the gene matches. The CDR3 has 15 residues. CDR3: CASSQKAGGTDTQYF. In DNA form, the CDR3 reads TGCGCCAGCAGCCAGAAAGCGGGGGGCACAGATACGCAGTATTTT.

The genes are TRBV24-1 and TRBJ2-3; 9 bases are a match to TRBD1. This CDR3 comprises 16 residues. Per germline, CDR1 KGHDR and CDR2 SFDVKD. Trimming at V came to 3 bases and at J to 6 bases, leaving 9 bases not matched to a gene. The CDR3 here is CATSDNDRGNGDTQYF. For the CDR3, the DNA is TGTGCCACCAGTGATAACGACAGGGGGAACGGGGATACGCAGTATTTT.

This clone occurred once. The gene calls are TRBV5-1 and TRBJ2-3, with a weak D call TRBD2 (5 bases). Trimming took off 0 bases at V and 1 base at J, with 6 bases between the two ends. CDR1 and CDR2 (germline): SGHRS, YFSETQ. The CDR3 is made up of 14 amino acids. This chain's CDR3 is CASSLGSGTDTQYF. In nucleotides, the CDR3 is TGCGCCAGCAGCTTGGGTAGCGGCACAGATACGCAGTATTTT.

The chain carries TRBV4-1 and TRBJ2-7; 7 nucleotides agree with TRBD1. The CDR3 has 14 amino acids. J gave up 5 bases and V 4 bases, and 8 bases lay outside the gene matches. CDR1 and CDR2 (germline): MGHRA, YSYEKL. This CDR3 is CASSRGQVSDEQYF. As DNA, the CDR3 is TGCGCCAGCAGCCGAGGACAGGTTTCAGACGAGCAGTACTTC.

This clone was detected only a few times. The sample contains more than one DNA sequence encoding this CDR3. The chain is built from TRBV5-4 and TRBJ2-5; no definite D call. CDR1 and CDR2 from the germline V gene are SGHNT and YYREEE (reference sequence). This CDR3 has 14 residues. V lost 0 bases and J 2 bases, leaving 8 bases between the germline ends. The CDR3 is CASSLVSEQETQYF. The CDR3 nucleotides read TGTGCCAGCAGCTTGGTTTCAGAACAAGAGACCCAGTACTTC. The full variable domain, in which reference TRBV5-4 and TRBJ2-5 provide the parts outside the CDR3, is ETGVTQSPTHLIKTRGQQVTLRCSSQSGHNTVSWYQQALGQGPQFIFQYYREEENGRGNFPPRFSGLQFPNYSSELNVNALELDDSALYLCASSLVSEQETQYFGPGTRLLVL.

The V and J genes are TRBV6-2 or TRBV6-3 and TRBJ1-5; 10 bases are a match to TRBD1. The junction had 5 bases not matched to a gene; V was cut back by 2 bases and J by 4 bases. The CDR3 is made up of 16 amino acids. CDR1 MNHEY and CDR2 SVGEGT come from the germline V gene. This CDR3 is CASSYTGTGENQPQHF. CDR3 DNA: TGTGCCAGCAGTTACACCGGGACAGGGGAAAATCAGCCCCAGCATTTT.

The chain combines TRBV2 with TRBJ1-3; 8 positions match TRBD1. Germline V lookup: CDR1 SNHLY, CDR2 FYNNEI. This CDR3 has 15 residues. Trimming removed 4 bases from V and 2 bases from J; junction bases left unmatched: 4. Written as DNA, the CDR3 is TGTGCCAGCAGTGGCAGGGGGCATGCTGGAAACACCATATATTTT. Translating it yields CASSGRGHAGNTIYF.

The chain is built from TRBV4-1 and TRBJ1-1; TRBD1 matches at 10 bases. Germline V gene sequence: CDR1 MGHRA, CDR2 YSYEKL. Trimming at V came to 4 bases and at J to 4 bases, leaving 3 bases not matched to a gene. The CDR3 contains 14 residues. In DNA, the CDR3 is TGCGCCAGCAGCCGGGGACAGGGGATCACTGAAGCTTTCTTT. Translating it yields CASSRGQGITEAFF.

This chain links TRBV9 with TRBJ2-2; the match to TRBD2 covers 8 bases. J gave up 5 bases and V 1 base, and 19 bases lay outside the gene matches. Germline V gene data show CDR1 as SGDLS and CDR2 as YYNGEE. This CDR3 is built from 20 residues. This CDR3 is CASSVFVRGAGGAGTGELFF. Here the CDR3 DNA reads TGTGCCAGCAGCGTATTTGTCCGGGGCGCGGGGGGCGCGGGAACCGGGGAGCTGTTTTTT. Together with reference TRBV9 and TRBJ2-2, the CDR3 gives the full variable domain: DSGVTQTPKHLITATGQRVTLRCSPRSGDLSVYWYQQSLDQGLQFLIQYYNGEERAKGNILERFSAQQFPDLHSELNLSSLELGDSALYFCASSVFVRGAGGAGTGELFFGEGSRLTVL.

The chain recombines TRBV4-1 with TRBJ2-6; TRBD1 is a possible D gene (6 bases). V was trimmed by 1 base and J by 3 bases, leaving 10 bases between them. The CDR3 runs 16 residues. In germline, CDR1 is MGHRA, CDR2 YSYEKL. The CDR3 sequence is CASSQVGARGANVLTF. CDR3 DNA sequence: TGCGCCAGCAGCCAAGTGGGGGCGCGTGGGGCCAACGTCCTGACTTTC.

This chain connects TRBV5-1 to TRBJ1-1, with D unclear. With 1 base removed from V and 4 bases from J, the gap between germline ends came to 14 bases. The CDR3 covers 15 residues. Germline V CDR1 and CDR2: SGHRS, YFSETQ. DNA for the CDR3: TGCGCCAGCAGCTTGTACGGGGAAGACGGCACTGAAGCTTTCTTT. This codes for CASSLYGEDGTEAFF.

This chain's CDR3 is CSVEQPGQVPVSGYNEQFF. The CDR3 coding sequence is TGCAGCGTTGAACAGCCGGGACAGGTCCCCGTCTCGGGTTACAATGAGCAGTTCTTC. The chain employs TRBV29-1 and TRBJ2-1; 8 positions match TRBD1. Per the germline V gene, CDR1 is SQVTM and CDR2 is ANQGSEA. J was trimmed by 4 bases and V by 2 bases; bases with no gene match: 19. The CDR3 spans 19 residues.

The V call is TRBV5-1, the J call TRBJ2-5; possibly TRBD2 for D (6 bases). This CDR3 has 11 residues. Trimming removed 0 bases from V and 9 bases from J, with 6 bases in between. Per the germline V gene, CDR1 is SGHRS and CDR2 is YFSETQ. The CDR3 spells CASSLERAQYF. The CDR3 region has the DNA TGCGCCAGCAGCTTGGAGCGGGCCCAGTACTTC.

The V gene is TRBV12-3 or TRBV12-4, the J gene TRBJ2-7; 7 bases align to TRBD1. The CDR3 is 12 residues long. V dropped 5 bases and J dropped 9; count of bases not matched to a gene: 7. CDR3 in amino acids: CASSPLTGRQYF. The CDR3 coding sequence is TGTGCCAGCAGTCCCCTGACAGGGCGGCAGTACTTC.

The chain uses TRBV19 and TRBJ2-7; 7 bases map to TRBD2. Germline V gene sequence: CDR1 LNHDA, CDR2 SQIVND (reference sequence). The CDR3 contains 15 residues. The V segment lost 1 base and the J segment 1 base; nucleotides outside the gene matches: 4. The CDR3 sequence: CASSIVLATSYEQYF. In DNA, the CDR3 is TGTGCCAGTAGTATAGTACTAGCGACATCCTACGAGCAGTACTTC.

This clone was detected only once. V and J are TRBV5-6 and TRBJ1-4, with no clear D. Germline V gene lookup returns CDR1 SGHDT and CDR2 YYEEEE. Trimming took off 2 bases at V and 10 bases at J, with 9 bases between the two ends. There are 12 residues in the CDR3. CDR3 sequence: CASSFWRGKLFF. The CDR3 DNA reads TGTGCCAGCAGCTTCTGGCGGGGAAAACTGTTTTTT. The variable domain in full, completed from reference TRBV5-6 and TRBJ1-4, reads DAGVTQSPTHLIKTRGQQVTLRCSPKSGHDTVSWYQQALGQGPQFIFQYYEEEERQRGNFPDRFSGHQFPNYSSELNVNALLLGDSALYLCASSFWRGKLFFGSGTQLSVL.

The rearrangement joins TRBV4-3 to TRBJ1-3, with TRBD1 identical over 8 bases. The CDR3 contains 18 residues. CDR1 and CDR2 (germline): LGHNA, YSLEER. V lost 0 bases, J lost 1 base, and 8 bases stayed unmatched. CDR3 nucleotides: TGCGCCAGCAGCCAAGATTTTGACAGGGGTTCTTCTGGAAACACCATATATTTT. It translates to CASSQDFDRGSSGNTIYF.

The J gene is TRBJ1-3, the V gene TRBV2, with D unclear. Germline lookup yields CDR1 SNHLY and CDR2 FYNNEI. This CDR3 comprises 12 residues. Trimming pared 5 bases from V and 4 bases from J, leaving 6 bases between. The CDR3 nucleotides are TGTGCCAGCAGTCCGACAGGAAACACCATATATTTT. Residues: CASSPTGNTIYF.

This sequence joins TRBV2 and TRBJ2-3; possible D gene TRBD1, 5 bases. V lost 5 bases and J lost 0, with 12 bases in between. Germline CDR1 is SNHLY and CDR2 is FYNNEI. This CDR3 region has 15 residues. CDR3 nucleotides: TGTGCCAGCAGTACCCCGACAGATAGCACAGATACGCAGTATTTT. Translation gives CASSTPTDSTDTQYF.

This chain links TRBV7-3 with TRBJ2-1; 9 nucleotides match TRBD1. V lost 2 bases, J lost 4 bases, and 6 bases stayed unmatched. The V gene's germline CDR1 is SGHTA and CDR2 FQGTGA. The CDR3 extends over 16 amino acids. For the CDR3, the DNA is TGTGCCAGCAGCTTAGCCGTCGGACAGGGGTACAATGAGCAGTTCTTC. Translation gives CASSLAVGQGYNEQFF. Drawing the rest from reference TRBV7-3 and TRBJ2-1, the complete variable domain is GAGVSQTPSNKVTEKGKYVELRCDPISGHTALYWYRQSLGQGPEFLIYFQGTGAADDSGLPNDRFFAVRPEGSVSTLKIQRTERGDSAVYLCASSLAVGQGYNEQFFGPGTRLTVL.

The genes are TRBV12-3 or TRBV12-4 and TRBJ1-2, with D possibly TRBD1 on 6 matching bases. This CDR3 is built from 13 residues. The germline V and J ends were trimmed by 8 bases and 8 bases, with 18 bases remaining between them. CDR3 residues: CASDGGGAGGYTF. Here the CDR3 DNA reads TGTGCCAGCGATGGTGGGGGGGCAGGAGGCTACACCTTC.

The CDR3 DNA sequence: TGTGCCAGTAAAACCCGCCTGGGGACAGGGACTGAAGCTTTCTTT. Protein product: CASKTRLGTGTEAFF. The rearrangement joins TRBV19 to TRBJ1-1; TRBD1 matches at 9 bases. Germline-derived CDR1 and CDR2 are LNHDA and SQIVND (reference sequence). Trimming took 7 bases from V and 5 from J; bases not matched to a gene: 11. The CDR3 has 15 amino acids.

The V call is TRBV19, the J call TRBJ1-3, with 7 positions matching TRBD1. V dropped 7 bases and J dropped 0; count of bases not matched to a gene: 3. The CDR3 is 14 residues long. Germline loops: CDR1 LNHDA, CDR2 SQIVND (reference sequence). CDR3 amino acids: CASTGTASGNTIYF. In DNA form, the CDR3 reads TGTGCCAGTACCGGGACAGCCTCTGGAAACACCATATATTTT.